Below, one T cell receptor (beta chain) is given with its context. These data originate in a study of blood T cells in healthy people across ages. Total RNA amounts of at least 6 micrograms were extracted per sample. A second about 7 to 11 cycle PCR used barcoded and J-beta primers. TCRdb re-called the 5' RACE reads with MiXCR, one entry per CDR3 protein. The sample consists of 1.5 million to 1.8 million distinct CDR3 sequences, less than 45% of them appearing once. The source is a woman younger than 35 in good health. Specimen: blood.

The CDR3 sequence: CASSSWQGTTDTQYF. CDR3 bases: TGTGCCAGCAGCAGTTGGCAGGGGACCACAGATACGCAGTATTTT. This rearrangement joins TRBV12-3 or TRBV12-4 to TRBJ2-3; tentative D call: TRBD1 (6 bases). The CDR3 runs to 15 residues. Trimming took 6 bases from V and 2 from J, leaving 15 bases between them.